This is a list of T cell receptor beta chains from one sample in a study of blood T cells in healthy people across ages. TCRdb passed the 5' RACE reads through MiXCR, listing each CDR3 protein once. Among approximately 780,000 distinct CDR3 sequences listed, 20% to 30% were seen once. The same sample was also studied in work on T cells of mothers and their children.

Input material: blood. These receptors came from a boy younger than 18 in good health. Both conserved end residues are part of each CDR3. D genes are given only for firm matches. Size values are once, few and many counts, or a class for expanded clones, and some rows have none.

J gene | D gene | V gene | clone size | CDR3 DNA | CDR3 protein
TRBJ2-2 | NA | TRBV25-1 | few | TGTGCCAGCAGTACCCGGGGGACTTCGAACACCGGGGAGCTGTTTTTT | CASSTRGTSNTGELFF
TRBJ2-5 | TRBD2 | TRBV28 | NA | TGTGCCAGCAGTTTTATAGCGGGGACTGAGACCCAGTACTTC | CASSFIAGTETQYF
TRBJ1-2 | NA | TRBV12-3/TRBV12-4 | few | TGTGCCAGCAGTTTAGTTGAGACAAACTATGGCTACGCCTTC | CASSLVETNYGYAF
TRBJ2-6 | NA | TRBV2 | many | TGTGCCAGCAGTGAGTCGGACTCCGGGGCCAACGTCCTGACTTTC | CASSESDSGANVLTF
TRBJ1-6 | TRBD1 | TRBV11-2 | few | TGTGCCAGCAGCTCCCAACCGGGACAGGGGAATTCACCCCTCCACTTT | CASSSQPGQGNSPLHF
TRBJ1-1 | TRBD1 | TRBV18 | few | TGTGCCAGCTCACCGGGACAGGGAAGCTTTAGGACTGAAGCTTTCTTT | CASSPGQGSFRTEAFF
TRBJ1-1 | NA | TRBV20-1 | NA | TGCAGTGCTAGAGCGGCCGATTACACTGAAGCTTTCTTT | CSARAADYTEAFF
TRBJ1-4 | TRBD1 | TRBV28 | NA | TGTGCCAGCAGGCCCCCACAGGGGGCTAAGGAAAAACTGTTTTTT | CASRPPQGAKEKLFF
TRBJ1-2 | NA | TRBV7-2 | many | TGTGCCAGCAGCAACTATGGCTACACCTTC | CASSNYGYTF
TRBJ2-1 | TRBD1 | TRBV11-1 | few | TGTGCCACCGGAAGGACAGGGGGCAATGAGCAGTTCTTC | CATGRTGGNEQFF
TRBJ2-7 | TRBD1 | TRBV6-5 | NA | TGTGCCAGCAGAGAGACAGGGGACTACGAGCAGTACTTC | CASRETGDYEQYF
TRBJ2-7 | TRBD1 | TRBV7-9 | NA | TGTGCCAGCAGCTACGTTGGACAGGGCCATTTCGAGCAGTACTTC | CASSYVGQGHFEQYF
TRBJ1-6 | TRBD1 | TRBV5-1 | NA | TGCGCCAGCAGCTTGAGTGACAGGGGTTCACCCCTCCACTTT | CASSLSDRGSPLHF
TRBJ2-1 | NA | TRBV28 | NA | TGTGCCAGCAGTTTACGAGGGTTGGGGCCCAATGAGCAGTTCTTC | CASSLRGLGPNEQFF
TRBJ1-4 | NA | TRBV20-1 | NA | TGCAGTGCTTTTCGACCCGGGGGTGGGAATGAAAAACTGTTTTTT | CSAFRPGGGNEKLFF
TRBJ2-1 | NA | TRBV20-1 | NA | TGCAGTGCTCAAGGTATCAGCGAGCAGTTCTTC | CSAQGISEQFF
TRBJ2-1 | TRBD2 | TRBV3-1 | few | TGTGCCAGCACTCCGACGGGACTAGCCTCCTACAATGAGCAGTTCTTC | CASTPTGLASYNEQFF
TRBJ2-7 | TRBD1 | TRBV12-5 | NA | TGTGCTAGTGCACAGGGGGCTCCCGGCTACGAGCAGTACTTC | CASAQGAPGYEQYF
TRBJ2-7 | TRBD2 | TRBV11-2 | NA | TGTGCCAGCAGCGCACTAGCGGGGGGCACCTACGAGCAGTACTTC | CASSALAGGTYEQYF
TRBJ2-2 | TRBD1 | TRBV28 | NA | TGTGCCAGCAGTTCCCCCGTGACAGGGGTAACCGGGGAGCTGTTTTTT | CASSSPVTGVTGELFF
TRBJ2-5 | NA | TRBV3-1 | NA | TGTGCCAGCCGGACTGGGGCACGGGAGACCCAGTACTTC | CASRTGARETQYF